The next 14 T cell receptor beta chains were all read from a single sample in a study of cytomegalovirus exposure and HLA in healthy donors. Primers for the PCR totalled 60 Vbeta and 13 Jbeta. Sequenced by immunoSEQ multiplex PCR; TCRdb stores in-frame clones only, minus some. The repertoire holds approximately 100,000 clones, with about 77% as singletons. Sequenced sample: PBMCs. Receptors originate from a woman in her forties or fifties in good health and CMV-seropositive.

V is TRBV9 and J is TRBJ1-2; maybe TRBD1 (5 bases). V was pared by 4 bases and J by 6 bases, with 16 bases between. Germline CDR1 and CDR2: SGDLS and YYNGEE. This CDR3 has 14 amino acids. The DNA for the CDR3 is TGTGCCAGCAGCCCTCCTGGGAGGGGTGATGGCTACACCTTC. Amino acids: CASSPPGRGDGYTF.

Comment on this clone: The junction does not match germline at one end; this may be a read error. The chain carries TRBV7-9 and TRBJ2-3; tentative D call: TRBD1 (6 bases). This CDR3 comprises 14 residues. CDR1 SEHNR and CDR2 FQNEAQ come from the germline V gene (reference sequence). Here the CDR3 reads CSSSSGQSTDTQYF. The DNA of the CDR3 is TGTTCCAGCAGCTCCGGACAGAGCACAGATACGCAGTATTTT.

The rearrangement joins TRBV9 to TRBJ2-5; no clear D gene. V shed 6 bases and J shed 2 bases, with 14 bases lying between them. This CDR3 is 14 amino acids long. From germline, CDR1 is SGDLS and CDR2 YYNGEE. For the CDR3, the DNA is TGTGCCAGCACCGAGAGAGCCTTTCAAGAGACCCAGTACTTC. It translates to CASTERAFQETQYF. Supplemented by reference TRBV9 and TRBJ2-5, the full variable domain reads DSGVTQTPKHLITATGQRVTLRCSPRSGDLSVYWYQQSLDQGLQFLIQYYNGEERAKGNILERFSAQQFPDLHSELNLSSLELGDSALYFCASTERAFQETQYFGPGTRLLVL.

This chain connects TRBV7-6 to TRBJ1-5; D ambiguous. CDR3 length equals 14 residues. In germline, CDR1 is SGHVS, CDR2 FNYEAQ. Trimming removed 5 bases from V and 3 bases from J, with 11 bases in between. CDR3 DNA: TGTGCCAGCAGCCCCTCCCGTTCCAATCAGCCCCAGCATTTT. Translation: CASSPSRSNQPQHF.

The chain links TRBV7-9 to TRBJ1-3, with 7 bases fitting TRBD1. Germline V CDR1 and CDR2: SEHNR, FQNEAQ (reference sequence). The CDR3 totals 17 residues. V was clipped by 5 bases and J by 1 base; unmatched bases: 11. The CDR3 here is CASSPRQGQPSGNTIYF. For the CDR3, the DNA is TGTGCCAGCAGCCCCCGACAGGGACAACCGTCTGGAAACACCATATATTTT.

The count of this clone is one. The CDR3 sequence: CAWNRDTDTQYF. The CDR3 DNA reads TGTGCCTGGAATCGAGATACAGATACGCAGTATTTT. The chain uses TRBV30 and TRBJ2-3; D is unclear. The CDR3 spans 12 residues. Deletions cut 4 bases from V and 3 bases from J, with 8 bases between. Germline V lookup: CDR1 GTSNPN, CDR2 SVGIG (reference sequence).

The chain recombines TRBV9 with TRBJ2-1; 10 nucleotides match TRBD2. The CDR3 is made up of 15 amino acids. Germline V CDR1 and CDR2: SGDLS, YYNGEE. V shed 4 bases and J 0 bases; nucleotides not matched to a gene: 1. CDR3 amino acids: CASSTSGNSYNEQFF. For the CDR3, the DNA is TGTGCCAGCAGCACTAGCGGGAACTCCTACAATGAGCAGTTCTTC.

The rearrangement joins TRBV15 to TRBJ2-5; tentatively, D is TRBD1 (6 bases). The CDR3 loop spans 15 amino acids. Trimming left V 0 bases short and J 5 bases short, with 13 bases between. Germline lookup yields CDR1 LNHNV and CDR2 YYDKDF (reference sequence). The CDR3 nucleotides are TGTGCCACCAGCAGAGATTTAGGGACACCGGAGACCCAGTACTTC. It codes for CATSRDLGTPETQYF.

The chain is built from TRBV2 and TRBJ2-4; 8 bases are shared with TRBD2. Trimming at V came to 10 bases and at J to 7 bases, leaving 6 bases not matched to a gene. The CDR3 covers 12 residues. Germline V gene lookup returns CDR1 SNHLY and CDR2 FYNNEI. The CDR3 DNA sequence: TGTGCCACCACCGGGGGGGGGAACATTCAGTACTTC. The encoded protein is CATTGGGNIQYF.

The rearrangement joins TRBV13 to TRBJ1-1; no definite D call. The length of the CDR3 is 15 residues. CDR1 PRHDT and CDR2 FYEKMQ come from the germline V gene (reference sequence). Trimming cost V 7 bases and J 4 bases, with 19 bases left between them. CDR3 bases: TGTGCCAGCACCCGAGGAGGGAGGGCGGCCACTGAAGCTTTCTTT. It is translated as CASTRGGRAATEAFF.

The rearrangement uses TRBV5-8 and TRBJ2-1; D is ambiguous. CDR1 and CDR2 (germline): SGHTS, YDEGEE. There are 14 residues in the CDR3. Trimming stripped 0 bases from V and 8 bases from J, with 12 bases between. The CDR3 nucleotides read TGTGCCAGCAGCTTGGCCGAGAAACGAGATGAGCAGTTCTTC. The encoded protein is CASSLAEKRDEQFF.

This sequence joins TRBV7-9 and TRBJ1-1, with D maybe TRBD1 (5 bases). The germline CDR1 and CDR2 sequences are SEHNR and FQNEAQ (reference sequence). The CDR3 consists of 14 residues. Trimming removed 8 bases at V and 4 bases at J, with 17 bases between. The CDR3 coding sequence is TGTGCCAGCTCACCAGGACACGTCTTCACTGAAGCTTTCTTT. This gives the protein CASSPGHVFTEAFF.

Notes on this clone: One end of the junction is discordant with germline, which a read error may explain. The sample contains more than one DNA sequence encoding this CDR3. The genes are TRBV5-1 and TRBJ1-1; 8 nucleotides align to TRBD1. The CDR3 is 13 residues long. CDR1 is SGHRS and CDR2 is YFSETQ in the germline V gene. The CDR3 DNA sequence: TGCGCCAGCAGCGGGACAGGAGGAACTGAAGCCTTCTTT. This encodes CASSGTGGTEAFF.

The chain recombines TRBV13 with TRBJ2-7, with 7 bases that match TRBD1. CDR1 is PRHDT, CDR2 FYEKMQ, per germline (reference sequence). V shed 4 bases, J shed 5 bases, and the junction held 11 bases outside the gene matches. The CDR3 consists of 15 residues. The CDR3 DNA sequence: TGTGCCAGCAGCTCTCGACAGGGCCCGAGGGACGAGCAGTACTTC. This gives the protein CASSSRQGPRDEQYF.